A single sample gave rise to the 21 T cell receptor beta chains below, sequenced in a study of blood T cell repertoires in COVID-19. Here immunoSEQ multiplex PCR was the method, and the copy in TCRdb shows in-frame clones only, minus some. The table records around 30,000 clones, around 87% of them present only once. Sequenced material: peripheral blood. All receptors derive from a human donor in a cohort sampled during active COVID-19. The donor label of this sample is uncertain.

In DNA form, the CDR3 reads TGTGCCAGCAGCCCCCGGGGGGTGGAAACCTACGAGCAGTACTTC. As protein: CASSPRGVETYEQYF. V is TRBV5-6 and J is TRBJ2-7; 7 bases align to TRBD2. The CDR3 runs to 15 residues. The V gene's germline CDR1 is SGHDT and CDR2 YYEEEE. The V gene end was trimmed by 4 bases and the J gene end by 2 bases; junction bases not matched to a gene: 9.

This clone has a single count. The rearrangement uses TRBV20-1 and TRBJ2-7; 9 nucleotides match TRBD2. The germline CDR1 and CDR2 sequences are DFQATT and SNEGSKA (reference sequence). V was pared by 3 bases and J by 2 bases, with 5 bases of the junction left unmatched. This CDR3 has 14 amino acids. The chain's CDR3 is CSASPTSGPYEQYF. The CDR3 DNA reads as TGCAGTGCTAGTCCGACTAGCGGCCCCTACGAGCAGTACTTC.

This clone occurred once. J is TRBJ2-2 and V is TRBV30; D gene unclear. Looked up from germline, CDR1 is GTSNPN and CDR2 is SVGIG (reference sequence). The CDR3 sequence is 14 residues long. V was cut by 7 bases and J by 0 bases, with 12 bases left in between. CDR3 sequence: CAYTLRSNTGELFF. Here the CDR3 DNA reads TGTGCCTATACGTTGCGATCGAACACCGGGGAGCTGTTTTTT.

The rearrangement joins TRBV30 to TRBJ1-2; 7 nucleotides agree with TRBD1. Trimming removed 1 base from V and 0 bases from J; junction bases left unmatched: 2. This CDR3 comprises 14 residues. Looked up from germline, CDR1 is GTSNPN and CDR2 is SVGIG (reference sequence). CDR3 loop: CAWSGDRANYGYTF. CDR3 bases: TGTGCCTGGAGTGGGGACAGAGCTAACTATGGCTACACCTTC. The whole variable domain, remainder taken from reference TRBV30 and TRBJ1-2, is SQTIHQWPATLVQPVGSPLSLECTVEGTSNPNLYWYRQAAGRGLQLLFYSVGIGQISSEVPQNLSASRPQDRQFILSSKKLLLSDSGFYLCAWSGDRANYGYTFGSGTRLTVV.

This chain links TRBV5-4 with TRBJ2-1, with TRBD2 identical over 8 bases. The CDR3 has 14 residues. J was trimmed by 4 bases and V by 6 bases; bases with no gene match: 6. The germline V gene has CDR1 SGHNT and CDR2 YYREEE (reference sequence). The CDR3 is CASKQSGRYNEQFF. The DNA of the CDR3 is TGTGCCAGCAAACAGAGCGGGAGATACAATGAGCAGTTCTTC.

The V and J genes are TRBV21-1 and TRBJ2-1; the table's D call TRBD1 went unverified against the DNA. TRBV21-1 is shown as a pseudogene. The CDR3 has 19 amino acids. CDR3 amino acids: CASSKKIRQSKTFRDEQFF. CDR3 nucleotide sequence: TGTGCCAGCAGCAAAAAAATCCGTCAAAGTAAGACTTTCAGGGATGAGCAGTTCTTC.

The J gene is TRBJ2-2, the V gene TRBV24-1; tentative D call: TRBD1 (5 bases). The CDR3 consists of 13 residues. Germline CDR1 reads KGHDR; CDR2 reads SFDVKD. V was trimmed by 8 bases and J by 4 bases, leaving 10 bases between them. CDR3 loop: CATNGRATGELFF. CDR3 bases: TGTGCCACCAACGGCAGGGCCACCGGGGAGCTGTTTTTT.

In its sample, this clone was seen a few times. The chain recombines TRBV5-1 with TRBJ2-6, with TRBD1 identical over 7 bases. The CDR3 loop spans 20 amino acids. Germline CDR1 is SGHRS and CDR2 is YFSETQ. V trimming: 0 bases; J trimming: 0 bases; junction bases outside the gene matches: 12. DNA for the CDR3: TGCGCCAGCAGCTTGGCCGATATTGGGACAGAATTCTCTGGGGCCAACGTCCTGACTTTC. Amino acid sequence: CASSLADIGTEFSGANVLTF.

V and J are TRBV9 and TRBJ2-7, with 8 bases that match TRBD1. V shed 1 base and J 6 bases; nucleotides not matched to a gene: 6. The CDR3 has 14 amino acids. CDR1 is SGDLS, CDR2 YYNGEE, per germline. The CDR3 protein is CASSVNGQGGEQYF. The CDR3 nucleotides read TGTGCCAGCAGCGTAAATGGACAGGGCGGCGAGCAGTACTTC. The full variable domain, its missing parts supplied by reference TRBV9 and TRBJ2-7, is DSGVTQTPKHLITATGQRVTLRCSPRSGDLSVYWYQQSLDQGLQFLIQYYNGEERAKGNILERFSAQQFPDLHSELNLSSLELGDSALYFCASSVNGQGGEQYFGPGTRLTVT.

This clone was found once. V is TRBV7-2 and J is TRBJ2-3, with TRBD2 matching 11 bases. The CDR3 is made up of 17 amino acids. The germline V gene encodes CDR1 SGHTA and CDR2 FQGNSA. V trimming: 4 bases; J trimming: 0 bases; junction bases outside the gene matches: 6. The CDR3 is CASSSVAGGPSTDTQYF. The CDR3 DNA reads as TGTGCCAGCAGCTCAGTAGCGGGAGGGCCGAGCACAGATACGCAGTATTTT.

The rearrangement links TRBV21-1 to TRBJ2-7; the table's D call TRBD2 went unverified against the DNA. TRBV21-1 is a listed pseudogene. CDR3 length: 15 residues. The CDR3: CASSPPRLAGYEQYF. CDR3 DNA: TGTGCCAGCAGCCCTCCCCGGCTAGCGGGCTACGAGCAGTACTTC.

This clone was seen a few times. J is TRBJ2-7 and V is TRBV20-1, with D unclear. Germline values: CDR1 DFQATT, CDR2 SNEGSKA (reference sequence). V lost 6 bases and J lost 2, with 5 bases in between. The CDR3 is made up of 10 amino acids. The CDR3: CSAHPYEQYF. The CDR3, as DNA: TGCAGTGCCCATCCCTACGAGCAGTACTTC.

The chain's CDR3 is CASSQLWEGNTEAFF. Here the CDR3 DNA reads TGTGCCAGCAGCCAGTTATGGGAGGGGAACACTGAAGCTTTCTTT. The chain employs TRBV3-1 (or the pseudogene TRBV3-2) and TRBJ1-1; no firm D call. Germline CDR1 LGHDT, CDR2 YNNKEL (reference sequence). The CDR3 has 15 amino acids. Trimming took off 3 bases at V and 1 base at J, with 12 bases between the two ends.

The gene calls are TRBV28 and TRBJ2-1; D not resolved. The CDR3 consists of 14 residues. Trimming stripped 8 bases from V and 6 bases from J, with 17 bases between. Germline V gene lookup returns CDR1 MDHEN and CDR2 SYDVKM. The DNA of the CDR3 is TGTGCCAGCGCCCGGAGAGGCGAATTCAATGAGCAGTTCTTC. Protein: CASARRGEFNEQFF.

This rearrangement joins TRBV11-2 to TRBJ2-3, with TRBD2 matching 7 bases. Per the germline V gene, CDR1 is SGHAT and CDR2 is FQNNGV. V shed 4 bases, J shed 4 bases, and the junction held 2 bases outside the gene matches. The CDR3 is made up of 13 amino acids. The CDR3 loop is CASSWAGADTQYF. DNA for the CDR3: TGTGCCAGCAGCTGGGCGGGGGCAGATACGCAGTATTTT.

This clone was detected only once. V and J are TRBV5-6 and TRBJ2-3; weak D call: TRBD2 (6 bases). CDR3 length: 15 amino acids. Germline assignment: CDR1 SGHDT and CDR2 YYEEEE. The V end was cut by 0 bases, the J end by 3 bases, with 11 bases between. CDR3 loop: CASSLGTAGTDTQYF. The DNA for the CDR3 is TGTGCCAGCAGCTTGGGGACCGCGGGAACAGATACGCAGTATTTT.

This clone was counted a few times. V and J are TRBV5-6 and TRBJ1-2, with 8 bases fitting TRBD1. V dropped 0 bases and J dropped 4; count of bases not matched to a gene: 14. This CDR3 contains 18 residues. Germline values: CDR1 SGHDT, CDR2 YYEEEE. The CDR3 DNA is TGTGCCAGCAGCTTGGGCCCCCTGAGGTCAGGGGGCGGCTATGGCTACACCTTC. Translation gives CASSLGPLRSGGGYGYTF.

The V call is TRBV28, the J call TRBJ2-5; 10 nucleotides line up with TRBD1. CDR3 length equals 18 residues. V shed 0 bases, J shed 3 bases, and the junction held 10 bases outside the gene matches. Looked up from germline, CDR1 is MDHEN and CDR2 is SYDVKM. The CDR3 DNA is TGTGCCAGCAGTTTATGGGGGACAGGGGCCTGGAGTAAAGAGACCCAGTACTTC. This encodes CASSLWGTGAWSKETQYF.

The CDR3 region is CASRGTSVSGELFF. The DNA of the CDR3 is TGTGCCAGCAGGGGGACTAGCGTATCCGGGGAGCTGTTTTTT. The chain couples TRBV28 to TRBJ2-2, with 10 bases matching TRBD2. The CDR3 covers 14 residues. Germline V gene sequence: CDR1 MDHEN, CDR2 SYDVKM. J was trimmed by 6 bases and V by 6 bases; bases with no gene match: 4.

The rearrangement links TRBV2 to TRBJ2-1; D ambiguous. The CDR3 totals 14 residues. Trimming removed 10 bases at V and 0 bases at J, with 13 bases between. The germline CDR1 and CDR2 sequences are SNHLY and FYNNEI. The CDR3 region has the DNA TGTGCCACTACGCCCTGGGCCTCCTACAATGAGCAGTTCTTC. Its protein product is CATTPWASYNEQFF. The full variable domain, its missing parts supplied by reference TRBV2 and TRBJ2-1, is EPEVTQTPSHQVTQMGQEVILRCVPISNHLYFYWYRQILGQKVEFLVSFYNNEISEKSEIFDDQFSVERPDGSNFTLKIRSTKLEDSAMYFCATTPWASYNEQFFGPGTRLTVL.

CDR3 region: CASSPGGGYTF. The DNA for the CDR3 is TGTGCCAGCAGCCCGGGGGGAGGCTACACCTTC. The rearrangement links TRBV11-3 to TRBJ1-2, with D perhaps matching TRBD1 (5 bases). Germline values: CDR1 SGHNT, CDR2 YENEEA. V dropped 5 bases and J dropped 8 bases, with 9 bases sitting between them. This CDR3 comprises 11 residues.